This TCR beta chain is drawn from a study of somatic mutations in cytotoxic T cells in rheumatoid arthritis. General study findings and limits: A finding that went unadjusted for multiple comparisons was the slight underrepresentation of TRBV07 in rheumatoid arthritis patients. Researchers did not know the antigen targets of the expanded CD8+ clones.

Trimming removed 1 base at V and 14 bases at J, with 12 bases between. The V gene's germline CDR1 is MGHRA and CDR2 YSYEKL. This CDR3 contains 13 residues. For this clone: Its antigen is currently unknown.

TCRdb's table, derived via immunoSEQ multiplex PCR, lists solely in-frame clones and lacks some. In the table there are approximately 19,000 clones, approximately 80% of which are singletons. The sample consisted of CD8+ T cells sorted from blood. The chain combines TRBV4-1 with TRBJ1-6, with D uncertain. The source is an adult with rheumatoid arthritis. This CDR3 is CASSQGFFSALHF. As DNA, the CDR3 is TGCGCCAGCAGCCAAGGATTTTTTTCGGCCCTCCACTTT.